This is a list of T cell receptor beta chains from one sample in a study of T-cell memory formation after mild COVID-19. TCRdb used MiXCR to reprocess the 5' RACE reads, holding one entry per CDR3 protein. The table has around 390,000 distinct CDR3 sequences, approximately 15% seen once. Sequencing input: PBMCs or a T cell subset sorted from them (not recorded which). The receptors were gathered from a man younger than 30 who had mild COVID-19 (a few samples of this study predate the infection). Cell type and time point are not known. The CDR3 runs from the conserved cysteine through the conserved F or W. Fields, in order: clone size, V gene, J gene, CDR3 length, CDR3 protein. Part of the rows lack a size; the others show once, few, many or a class for expanded clones.

abundance: NA; v_gene: TRBV6-2/TRBV6-3; j_gene: TRBJ2-7; len: 14; CDR3aa: CASSPPGRTYEQYF
abundance: NA; v_gene: TRBV6-1; j_gene: TRBJ2-7; len: 15; CDR3aa: CASSEVGTGNYEQYF
abundance: NA; v_gene: TRBV28; j_gene: TRBJ1-4; len: 14; CDR3aa: CASRTTGFNEKLFF
abundance: many; v_gene: TRBV29-1; j_gene: TRBJ2-7; len: 12; CDR3aa: CSVAGHTYEQYF
abundance: NA; v_gene: TRBV3-1; j_gene: TRBJ2-3; len: 17; CDR3aa: CASSQVGLAEHTDTQYF
abundance: few; v_gene: TRBV29-1; j_gene: TRBJ1-4; len: 15; CDR3aa: CSAAGGGAPNEKLFF
abundance: NA; v_gene: TRBV7-9; j_gene: TRBJ1-1; len: 14; CDR3aa: CASSLANRYTEAFF
abundance: NA; v_gene: TRBV5-1; j_gene: TRBJ2-3; len: 14; CDR3aa: CASSFGTVTDTQYF
abundance: many; v_gene: TRBV7-3; j_gene: TRBJ2-3; len: 16; CDR3aa: CASSPRGGAGGDTQYF
abundance: few; v_gene: TRBV4-2; j_gene: TRBJ2-5; len: 18; CDR3aa: CASSQDGLAGEGQKTQYF
abundance: many; v_gene: TRBV24-1; j_gene: TRBJ2-5; len: 16; CDR3aa: CATSDRAGGPKETQYF
abundance: once; v_gene: TRBV27; j_gene: TRBJ1-2; len: 14; CDR3aa: CASSFRGPANGYTF
abundance: few; v_gene: TRBV28; j_gene: TRBJ1-3; len: 16; CDR3aa: CASSSHDGSSGNTIYF
abundance: NA; v_gene: TRBV12-3/TRBV12-4; j_gene: TRBJ2-1; len: 16; CDR3aa: CASSPRGGESYNEQFF
abundance: NA; v_gene: TRBV5-5; j_gene: TRBJ1-2; len: 15; CDR3aa: CASRLQGAYFYGYTF
abundance: many; v_gene: TRBV24-1; j_gene: TRBJ1-5; len: 14; CDR3aa: CATSPSLFTEPQHF
abundance: NA; v_gene: TRBV27; j_gene: TRBJ1-2; len: 18; CDR3aa: CASSPAGDRVPANYGYTF
abundance: few; v_gene: TRBV6-5; j_gene: TRBJ2-4; len: 18; CDR3aa: CASSYSRVVRGAKNIQYF
abundance: many; v_gene: TRBV5-1; j_gene: TRBJ2-3; len: 16; CDR3aa: CASSLGASGVTDTQYF
abundance: few; v_gene: TRBV7-9; j_gene: TRBJ2-1; len: 18; CDR3aa: CASSIGTSGGASYNEQFF
abundance: NA; v_gene: TRBV18; j_gene: TRBJ1-1; len: 14; CDR3aa: CASSPLQSNTEAFF
abundance: few; v_gene: TRBV5-5; j_gene: TRBJ2-7; len: 14; CDR3aa: CASSDRQDSYEQYF